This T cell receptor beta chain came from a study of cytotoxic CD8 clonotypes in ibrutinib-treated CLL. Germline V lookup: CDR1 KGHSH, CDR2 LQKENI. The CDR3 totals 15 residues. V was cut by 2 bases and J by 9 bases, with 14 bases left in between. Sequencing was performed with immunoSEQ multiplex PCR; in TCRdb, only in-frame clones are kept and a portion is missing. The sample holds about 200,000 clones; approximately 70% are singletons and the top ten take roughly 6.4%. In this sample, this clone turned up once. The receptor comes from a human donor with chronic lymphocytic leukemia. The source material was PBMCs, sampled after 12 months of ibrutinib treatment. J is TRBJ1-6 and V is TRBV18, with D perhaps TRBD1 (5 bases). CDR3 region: CASSPTSADSSPLHF. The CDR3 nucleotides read TGTGCCAGCTCACCAACGTCGGCCGACAGTTCACCCCTCCACTTT.